Described below is a single TCR beta chain sequence and its context. Profiled with immunoSEQ multiplex PCR; TCRdb holds only in-frame clones, not every one. The sample has approximately 150,000 clones; around 85% are singletons. This sample is drawn from a study of blood T cell repertoires in COVID-19. The wider study: The analysed material was cDNA or gDNA that came from T cells, B-cell-depleted T cells, or PBMCs.

Losses at the gene ends were 6 bases for V and 6 bases for J; bases not matched to a gene: 20. Germline-derived CDR1 and CDR2 are LNHDA and SQIVND (reference sequence). The CDR3 is 20 residues long. The chain joins TRBV19 to TRBJ2-3; TRBD2 aligns across 14 bases. The origin of this receptor is a man aged 55-75 years with active or convalescent COVID-19. Sequencing was performed on peripheral blood. In DNA form, the CDR3 reads TGTGCCAGTAGAGATACCGCGCGGGGGACTAGCGGGAGAGGAGGGGATACGCAGTATTTT. Its translation: CASRDTARGTSGRGGDTQYF.